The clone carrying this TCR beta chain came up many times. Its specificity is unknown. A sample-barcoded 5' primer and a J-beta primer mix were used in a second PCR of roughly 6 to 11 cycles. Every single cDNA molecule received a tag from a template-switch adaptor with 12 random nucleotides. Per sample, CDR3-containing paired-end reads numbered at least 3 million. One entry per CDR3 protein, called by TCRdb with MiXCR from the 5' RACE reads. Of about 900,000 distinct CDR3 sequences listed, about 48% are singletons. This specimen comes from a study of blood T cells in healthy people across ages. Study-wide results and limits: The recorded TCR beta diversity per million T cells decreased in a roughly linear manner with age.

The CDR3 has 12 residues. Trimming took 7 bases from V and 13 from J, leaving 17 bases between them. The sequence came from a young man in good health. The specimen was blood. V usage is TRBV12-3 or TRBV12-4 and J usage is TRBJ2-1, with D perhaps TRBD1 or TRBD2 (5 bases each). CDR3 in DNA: TGTGCCAGCACATTGACTGGGACCGTCCAGTTCTTC. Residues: CASTLTGTVQFF.